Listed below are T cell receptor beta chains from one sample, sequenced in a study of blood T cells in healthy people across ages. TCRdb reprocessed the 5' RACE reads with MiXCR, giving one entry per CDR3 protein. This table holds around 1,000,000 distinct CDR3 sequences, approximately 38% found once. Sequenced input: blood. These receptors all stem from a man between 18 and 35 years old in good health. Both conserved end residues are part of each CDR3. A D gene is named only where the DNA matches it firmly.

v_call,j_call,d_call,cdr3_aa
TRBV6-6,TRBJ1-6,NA,CASSYRGGQSPLHF
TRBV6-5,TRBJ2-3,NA,CASSPTSPTDTQYF
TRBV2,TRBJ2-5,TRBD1,CASNRAGGLETQYF
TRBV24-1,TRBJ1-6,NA,CAPLNSPLHF
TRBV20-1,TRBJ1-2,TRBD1,CSARDRIGYTF
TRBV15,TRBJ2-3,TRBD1,CATSLTGDTDTQYF
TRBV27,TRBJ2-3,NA,CASSPTGYPADTQYF
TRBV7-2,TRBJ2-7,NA,CASSLDMANSEQYF
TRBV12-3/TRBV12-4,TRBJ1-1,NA,CASAPDRLNTEAFF
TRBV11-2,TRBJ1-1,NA,CAGRINTEAFF
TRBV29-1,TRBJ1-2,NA,CSVSRKSGSDRIPYGYTF
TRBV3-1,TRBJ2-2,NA,CASSQWGPGAGELFF
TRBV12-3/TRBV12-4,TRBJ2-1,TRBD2,CASSGLVYNEQFF
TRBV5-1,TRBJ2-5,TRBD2,CASSFSGGLQETQYF
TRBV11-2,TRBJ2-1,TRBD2,CASSLLTSGGPGSRFF
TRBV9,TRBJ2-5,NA,CASSIRLDETQYF
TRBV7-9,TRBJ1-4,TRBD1,CASSWTGEKLFF
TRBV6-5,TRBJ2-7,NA,CASSYSVGEYEQYF
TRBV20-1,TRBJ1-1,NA,CSASGAIGTEAFF
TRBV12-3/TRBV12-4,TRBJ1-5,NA,CASSLGREGQPQHF
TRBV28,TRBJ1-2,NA,CALGSGPGYGYTF
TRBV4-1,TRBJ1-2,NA,CASSQDPIERYGYTF
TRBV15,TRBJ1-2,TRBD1,CATSRVDRGYGYTF
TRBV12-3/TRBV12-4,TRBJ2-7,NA,CASSNGGMYEQYF
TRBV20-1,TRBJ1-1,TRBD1,CSARDGTGVNTEAFF
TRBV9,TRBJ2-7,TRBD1,CASSQDRGTHEQYF
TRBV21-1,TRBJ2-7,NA,CASSKARRGLPSRNTYEQYF
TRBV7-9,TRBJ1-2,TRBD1,CANSPPTGANYGYTF
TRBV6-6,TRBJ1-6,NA,CAGSWVDSPLHF
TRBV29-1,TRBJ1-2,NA,CSVEEGGDYGYTF
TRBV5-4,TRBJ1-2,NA,CASSPGPYYGYTF
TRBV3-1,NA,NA,CASSQGRDPTNEQYF
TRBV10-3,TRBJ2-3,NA,CAISEGRFSTDTQYF
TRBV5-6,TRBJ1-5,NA,CASSYDNSNQPQHF
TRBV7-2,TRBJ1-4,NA,CASSPQGRKSEKLFF
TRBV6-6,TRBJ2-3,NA,CASSGVTDTQYF
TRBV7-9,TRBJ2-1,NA,CASSNNEQFF
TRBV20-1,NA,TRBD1,CSASTGGYEQYF
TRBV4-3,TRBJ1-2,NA,CASSQDRRGDVENGYTF
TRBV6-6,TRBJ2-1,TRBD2,CASRTSGDYNEQFF
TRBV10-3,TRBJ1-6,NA,CAISESTGRSSPPHF
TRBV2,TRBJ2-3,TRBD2,CASSEALWTSGGKLATDTQYF
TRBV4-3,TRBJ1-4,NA,CASSKTTIREEKLFF
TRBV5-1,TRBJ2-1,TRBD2,CANSMGLADYNEQFF
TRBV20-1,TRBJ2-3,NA,CSASPATSTDTQYF
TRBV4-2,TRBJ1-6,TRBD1,CASSQPTRQGGALHF
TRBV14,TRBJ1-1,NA,CASSQGRVIVSEAFF
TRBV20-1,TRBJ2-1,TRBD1,CSARNRDREFVEQFF
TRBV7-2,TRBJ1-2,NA,CASTPRWDGYTF
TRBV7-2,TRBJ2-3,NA,CASSPTRRTQYF
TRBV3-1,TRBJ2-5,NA,CASSQERRTQYF
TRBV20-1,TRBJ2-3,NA,CSARTAVVPDTQYF
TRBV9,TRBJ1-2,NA,CASSASSYRYGYTF